This T cell receptor beta chain was obtained from a study of shared clonotypes between healthy human individuals. Generated by immunoSEQ multiplex PCR, the TCRdb table keeps only in-frame clones and is missing some. Of roughly 1 million clones in the sample, roughly 80% were seen once. This CDR3 is built from 15 residues. Germline V gene lookup returns CDR1 SGHAT and CDR2 FQNNGV. Trimming took 0 bases from V and 6 from J; bases not matched to a gene: 4. As to this clone: The identical CDR3 is also encoded by other nucleotide sequences in the sample.

The rearrangement links TRBV11-2 to TRBJ2-2, with 7 bases aligning to TRBD2. This TCR derives from a man younger than 35 in good health. Input material: memory CD4+ T cells sorted from blood. Specified subset: CD45RA-negative fraction. The CDR3 bases are TGTGCCAGCAGCTTAGACCGGGGAGGGTCCGGGGAGCTGTTTTTT. As protein: CASSLDRGGSGELFF.